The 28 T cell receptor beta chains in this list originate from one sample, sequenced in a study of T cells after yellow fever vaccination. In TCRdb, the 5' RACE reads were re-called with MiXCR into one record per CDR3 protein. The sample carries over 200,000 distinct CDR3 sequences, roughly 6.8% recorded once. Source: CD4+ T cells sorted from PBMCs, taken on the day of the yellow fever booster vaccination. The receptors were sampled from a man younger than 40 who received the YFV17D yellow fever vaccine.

The CDR3 sequence: CASSIRDTRTDTQYF. CDR3 bases: TGTGCCAGCAGCATCCGGGACACCCGCACAGATACGCAGTATTTT. The rearrangement uses TRBV21-1 and TRBJ2-3; TRBD1 is the table's D call, not checked against the DNA. TRBV21-1 is termed a pseudogene. The CDR3 spans 15 residues.

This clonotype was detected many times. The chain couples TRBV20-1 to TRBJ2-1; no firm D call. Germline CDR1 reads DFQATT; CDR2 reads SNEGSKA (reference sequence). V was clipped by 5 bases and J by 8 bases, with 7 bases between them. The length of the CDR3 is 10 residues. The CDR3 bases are TGCAGTGCTCTATATTATGAGCAGTTCTTC. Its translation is CSALYYEQFF.

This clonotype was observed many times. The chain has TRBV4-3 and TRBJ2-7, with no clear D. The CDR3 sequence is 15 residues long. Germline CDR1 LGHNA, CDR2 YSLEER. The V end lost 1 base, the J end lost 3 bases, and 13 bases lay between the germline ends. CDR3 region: CASSQGMKAVYEQYF. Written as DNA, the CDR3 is TGCGCCAGCAGCCAAGGTATGAAGGCAGTCTACGAGCAGTACTTC.

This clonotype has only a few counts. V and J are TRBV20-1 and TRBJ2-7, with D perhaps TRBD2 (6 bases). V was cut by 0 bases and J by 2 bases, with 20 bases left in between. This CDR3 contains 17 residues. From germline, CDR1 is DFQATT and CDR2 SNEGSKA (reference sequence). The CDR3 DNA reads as TGCAGTGCTAGAGATCGGATTTCCGGGAGAGTAACCTACGAGCAGTACTTC. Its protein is CSARDRISGRVTYEQYF.

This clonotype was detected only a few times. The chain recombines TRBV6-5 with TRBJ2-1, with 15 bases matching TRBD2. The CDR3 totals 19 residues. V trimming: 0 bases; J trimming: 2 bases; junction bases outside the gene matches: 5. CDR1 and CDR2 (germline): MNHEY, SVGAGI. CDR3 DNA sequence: TGTGCCAGCAGTTACTCGGGGACTAGCGGGAGGAGCGCCTACAATGAGCAGTTCTTC. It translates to CASSYSGTSGRSAYNEQFF.

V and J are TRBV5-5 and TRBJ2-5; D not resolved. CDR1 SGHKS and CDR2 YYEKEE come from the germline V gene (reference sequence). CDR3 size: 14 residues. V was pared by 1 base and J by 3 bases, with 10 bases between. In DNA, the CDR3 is TGTGCCAGCAGCTTGCTGGTGGCGGAAGAGACCCAGTACTTC. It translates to CASSLLVAEETQYF.

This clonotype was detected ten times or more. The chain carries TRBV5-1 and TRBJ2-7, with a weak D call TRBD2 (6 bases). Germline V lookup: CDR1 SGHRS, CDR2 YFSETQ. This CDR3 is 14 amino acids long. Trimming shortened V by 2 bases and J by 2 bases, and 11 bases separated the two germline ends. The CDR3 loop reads CASSFRRGPYEQYF. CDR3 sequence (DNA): TGCGCCAGCAGCTTTCGGCGGGGACCCTACGAGCAGTACTTC.

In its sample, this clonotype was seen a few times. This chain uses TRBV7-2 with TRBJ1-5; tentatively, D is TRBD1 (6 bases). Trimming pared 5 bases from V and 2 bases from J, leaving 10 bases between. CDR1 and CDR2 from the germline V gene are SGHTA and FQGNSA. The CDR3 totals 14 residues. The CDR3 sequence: CASSVQGRNQPQHF. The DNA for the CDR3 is TGTGCCAGCAGCGTACAGGGCCGCAATCAGCCCCAGCATTTT.

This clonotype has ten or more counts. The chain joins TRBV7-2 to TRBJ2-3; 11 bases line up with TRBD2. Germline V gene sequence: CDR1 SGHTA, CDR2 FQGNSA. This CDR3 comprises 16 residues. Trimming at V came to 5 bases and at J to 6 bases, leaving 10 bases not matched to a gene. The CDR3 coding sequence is TGTGCCAGCAGCGGAACTAGCGGGAGTCGTTCTGATACGCAGTATTTT. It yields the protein CASSGTSGSRSDTQYF.

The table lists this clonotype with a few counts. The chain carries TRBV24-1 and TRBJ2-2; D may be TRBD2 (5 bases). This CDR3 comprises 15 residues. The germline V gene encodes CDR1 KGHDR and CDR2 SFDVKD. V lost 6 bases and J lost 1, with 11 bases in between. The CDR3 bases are TGTGCCACCAGTAACACTAGGTGGAACACCGGGGAGCTGTTTTTT. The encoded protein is CATSNTRWNTGELFF.

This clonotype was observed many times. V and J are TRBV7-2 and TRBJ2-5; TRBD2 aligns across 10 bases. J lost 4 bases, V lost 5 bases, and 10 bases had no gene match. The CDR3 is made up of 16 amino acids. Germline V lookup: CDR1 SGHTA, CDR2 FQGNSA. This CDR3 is CASSRNAIAGGETQYF. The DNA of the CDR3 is TGTGCCAGCAGCCGAAACGCAATAGCGGGAGGAGAGACCCAGTACTTC.

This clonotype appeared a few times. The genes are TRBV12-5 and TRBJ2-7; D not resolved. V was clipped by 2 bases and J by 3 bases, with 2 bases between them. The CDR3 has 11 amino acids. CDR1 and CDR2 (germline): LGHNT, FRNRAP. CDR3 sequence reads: CASGLLYEQYF. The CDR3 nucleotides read TGTGCTAGTGGTTTGCTCTACGAGCAGTACTTC.

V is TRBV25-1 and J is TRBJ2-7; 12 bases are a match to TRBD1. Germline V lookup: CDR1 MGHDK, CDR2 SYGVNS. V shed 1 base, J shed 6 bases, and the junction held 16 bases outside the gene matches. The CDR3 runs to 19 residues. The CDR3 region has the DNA TGTGCCAGCAGTGAATCTTCTAGGTCCCGGGACAGGGGGCTCTTCGAGCAGTACTTC. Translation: CASSESSRSRDRGLFEQYF.

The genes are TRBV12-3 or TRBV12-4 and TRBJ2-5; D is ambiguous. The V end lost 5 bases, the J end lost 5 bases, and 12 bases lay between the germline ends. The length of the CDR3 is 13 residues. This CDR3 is CASSTYLVETQYF. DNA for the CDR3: TGTGCCAGCAGTACCTACTTGGTGGAGACCCAGTACTTC.

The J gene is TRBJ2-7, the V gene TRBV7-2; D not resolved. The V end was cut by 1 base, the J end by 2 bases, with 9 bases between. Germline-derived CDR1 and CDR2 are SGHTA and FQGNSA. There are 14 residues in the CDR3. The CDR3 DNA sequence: TGTGCCAGCAGCTTAGGGTTCACTACCTACGAGCAGTACTTC. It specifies CASSLGFTTYEQYF.

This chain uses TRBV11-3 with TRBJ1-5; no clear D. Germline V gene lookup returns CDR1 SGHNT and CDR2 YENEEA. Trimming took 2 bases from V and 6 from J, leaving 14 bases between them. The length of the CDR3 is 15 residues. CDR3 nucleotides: TGTGCCAGCAGCTTACGGCGTCCCCCTCTTCAGCCCCAGCATTTT. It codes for CASSLRRPPLQPQHF.

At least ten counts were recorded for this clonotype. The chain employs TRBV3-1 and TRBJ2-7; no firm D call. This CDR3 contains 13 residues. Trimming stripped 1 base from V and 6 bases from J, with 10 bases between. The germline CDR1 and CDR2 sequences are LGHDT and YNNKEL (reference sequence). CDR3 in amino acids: CASSQARTGEQYF. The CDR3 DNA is TGTGCCAGCAGCCAAGCGAGGACCGGCGAGCAGTACTTC.

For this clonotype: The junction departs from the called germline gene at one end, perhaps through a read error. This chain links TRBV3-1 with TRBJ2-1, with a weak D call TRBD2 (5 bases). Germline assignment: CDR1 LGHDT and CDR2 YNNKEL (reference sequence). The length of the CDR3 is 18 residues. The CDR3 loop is CASTQAFSSSSSYNEQFF. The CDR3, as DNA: TGTGCCAGCACCCAAGCCTTCTCTAGCTCGAGCTCCTACAATGAGCAGTTCTTC.

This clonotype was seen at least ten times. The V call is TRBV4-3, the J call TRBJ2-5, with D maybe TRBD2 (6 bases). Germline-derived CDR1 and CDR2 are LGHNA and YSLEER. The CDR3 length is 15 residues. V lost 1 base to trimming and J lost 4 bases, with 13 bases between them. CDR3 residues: CASSQGGALVETQYF. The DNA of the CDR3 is TGCGCCAGCAGCCAAGGCGGGGCACTTGTAGAGACCCAGTACTTC.

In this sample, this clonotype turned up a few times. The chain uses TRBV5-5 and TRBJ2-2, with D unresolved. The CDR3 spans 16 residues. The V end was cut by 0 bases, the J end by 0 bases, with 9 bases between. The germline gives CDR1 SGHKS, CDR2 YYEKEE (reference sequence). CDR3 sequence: CASSLDLFANTGELFF. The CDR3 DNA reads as TGTGCCAGCAGCTTGGATCTTTTCGCGAACACCGGGGAGCTGTTTTTT. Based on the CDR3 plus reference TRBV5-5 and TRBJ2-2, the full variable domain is DAGVTQSPTHLIKTRGQQVTLRCSPISGHKSVSWYQQVLGQGPQFIFQYYEKEERGRGNFPDRFSARQFPNYSSELNVNALLLGDSALYLCASSLDLFANTGELFFGEGSRLTVL.

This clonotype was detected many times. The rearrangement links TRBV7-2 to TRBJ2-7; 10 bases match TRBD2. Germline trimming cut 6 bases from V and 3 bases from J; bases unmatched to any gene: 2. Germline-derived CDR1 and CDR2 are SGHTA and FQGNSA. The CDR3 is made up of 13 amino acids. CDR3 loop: CASRIAGGYEQYF. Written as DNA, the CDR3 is TGTGCCAGCAGGATAGCGGGAGGCTACGAGCAGTACTTC.

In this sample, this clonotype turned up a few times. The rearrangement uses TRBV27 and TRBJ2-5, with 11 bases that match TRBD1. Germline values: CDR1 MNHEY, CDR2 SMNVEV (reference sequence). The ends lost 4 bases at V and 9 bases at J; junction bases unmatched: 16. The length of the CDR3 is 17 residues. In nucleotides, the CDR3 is TGTGCCAGCAGTTCCTCACCGGGACAGGGGGAGCGCGCGGCCCAGTACTTC. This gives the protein CASSSSPGQGERAAQYF.

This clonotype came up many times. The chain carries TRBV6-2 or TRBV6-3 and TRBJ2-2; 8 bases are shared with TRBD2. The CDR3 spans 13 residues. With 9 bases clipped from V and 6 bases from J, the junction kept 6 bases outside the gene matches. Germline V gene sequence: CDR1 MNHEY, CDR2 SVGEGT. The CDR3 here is CASQREFSGELFF. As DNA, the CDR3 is TGTGCCAGTCAGCGGGAGTTCTCCGGGGAGCTGTTTTTT.

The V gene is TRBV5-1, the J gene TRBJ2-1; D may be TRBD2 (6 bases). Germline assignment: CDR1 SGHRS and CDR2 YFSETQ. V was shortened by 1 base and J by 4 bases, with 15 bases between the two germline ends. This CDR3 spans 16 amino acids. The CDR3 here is CASSLNLASEYNEQFF. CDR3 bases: TGCGCCAGCAGCTTGAATTTAGCTAGCGAGTACAATGAGCAGTTCTTC. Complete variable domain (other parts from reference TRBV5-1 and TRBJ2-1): KAGVTQTPRYLIKTRGQQVTLSCSPISGHRSVSWYQQTPGQGLQFLFEYFSETQRNKGNFPGRFSGRQFSNSRSEMNVSTLELGDSALYLCASSLNLASEYNEQFFGPGTRLTVL.

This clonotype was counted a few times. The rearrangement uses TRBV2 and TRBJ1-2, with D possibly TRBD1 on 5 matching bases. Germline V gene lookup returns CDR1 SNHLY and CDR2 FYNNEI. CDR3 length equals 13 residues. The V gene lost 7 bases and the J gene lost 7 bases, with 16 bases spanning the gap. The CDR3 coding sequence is TGTGCCAGCATCGAACAGGCCGGGGGTGGCTACACCTTC. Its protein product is CASIEQAGGGYTF.

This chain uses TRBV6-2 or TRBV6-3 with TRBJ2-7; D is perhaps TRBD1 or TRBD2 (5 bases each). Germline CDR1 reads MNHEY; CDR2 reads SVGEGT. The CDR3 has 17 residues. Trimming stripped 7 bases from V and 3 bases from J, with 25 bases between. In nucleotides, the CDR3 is TGTGCCAGCATTAACCGGGACCCCCGGGATATCGGCTACGAGCAGTACTTC. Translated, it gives CASINRDPRDIGYEQYF.

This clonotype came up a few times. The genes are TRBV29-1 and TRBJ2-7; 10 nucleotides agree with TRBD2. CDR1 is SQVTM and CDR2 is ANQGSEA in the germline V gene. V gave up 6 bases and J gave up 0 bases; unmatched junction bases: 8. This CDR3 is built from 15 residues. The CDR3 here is CSVLAGALSSYEQYF. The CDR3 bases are TGCAGCGTCCTAGCGGGAGCCTTGAGCTCCTACGAGCAGTACTTC.

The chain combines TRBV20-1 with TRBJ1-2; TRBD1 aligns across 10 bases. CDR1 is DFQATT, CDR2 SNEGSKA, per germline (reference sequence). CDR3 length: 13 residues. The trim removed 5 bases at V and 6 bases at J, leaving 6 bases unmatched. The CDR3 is CSAPGTGENGYTF. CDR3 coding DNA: TGCAGTGCTCCGGGGACAGGGGAGAATGGCTACACCTTC.